These T cell receptor beta chains were read from a single sample in a study of T-cell memory formation after mild COVID-19. Via MiXCR, TCRdb re-called the 5' RACE reads, giving one row per CDR3 protein. The sample holds 35,000 to 50,000 distinct CDR3 sequences, nearly 9.5% seen once. The sequenced sample consisted of PBMCs or a T cell subset sorted from them (not recorded which). These receptor sequences come from an adult woman who had mild COVID-19 (a few samples of this study predate the infection). Cell type and time point are not known. Each CDR3 is given with its conserved first and last residue. Fields, in order: D gene, clone size, V gene, J gene, CDR3 DNA, CDR3 protein. D genes are given only for firm matches. Rows give clone size only sometimes, using once, few, many, or a class for an expanded clone.

D gene: NA
clone size: NA
V gene: TRBV29-1
J gene: TRBJ2-1
CDR3 DNA: TGCAGCGTTGTTGTGGGCTGGGTCACGAGCTCCTACAATGAGCAGTTCTTC
CDR3 protein: CSVVVGWVTSSYNEQFF

D gene: NA
clone size: NA
V gene: TRBV24-1
J gene: TRBJ1-1
CDR3 DNA: TGTGCCACCAGTGAAGGTTCTTTGAACACTGAAGCTTTCTTT
CDR3 protein: CATSEGSLNTEAFF

D gene: TRBD2
clone size: NA
V gene: TRBV27
J gene: TRBJ2-1
CDR3 DNA: TGTGCCAGCACCCGAGCGGGGGGATACAATGAGCAGTTCTTC
CDR3 protein: CASTRAGGYNEQFF

D gene: TRBD1
clone size: many
V gene: TRBV4-3
J gene: TRBJ1-5
CDR3 DNA: TGCGCCAGCAGCCAAGATTTGGGACAGAGATATCAGCCCCAGCATTTT
CDR3 protein: CASSQDLGQRYQPQHF

D gene: TRBD1
clone size: NA
V gene: TRBV24-1
J gene: TRBJ2-5
CDR3 DNA: TGTGCCACCAGTCGACAGGGGGTGGCGGGGGAGACCCAGTACTTC
CDR3 protein: CATSRQGVAGETQYF

D gene: TRBD2
clone size: many
V gene: TRBV29-1
J gene: TRBJ2-3
CDR3 DNA: TGCAGCGTCCGGGGGGGCAACCCAGATACGCAGTATTTT
CDR3 protein: CSVRGGNPDTQYF

D gene: NA
clone size: few
V gene: TRBV9
J gene: TRBJ1-1
CDR3 DNA: TGTGCCAGCAGCCCCCAGGGGAGGGGGTCGAGGACTGAAGCTTTCTTT
CDR3 protein: CASSPQGRGSRTEAFF

D gene: NA
clone size: NA
V gene: TRBV9
J gene: TRBJ2-7
CDR3 DNA: TGTGCCAGCAGCGTAGGAGTACTATCAGGCGAGCAGTACTTC
CDR3 protein: CASSVGVLSGEQYF

D gene: TRBD1
clone size: NA
V gene: TRBV6-2/TRBV6-3
J gene: TRBJ1-2
CDR3 DNA: TGTGCCAGCAGTTACTCGGTGACAGGGGCCTTGAACTATGGCTACACCTTC
CDR3 protein: CASSYSVTGALNYGYTF

D gene: NA
clone size: many
V gene: TRBV29-1
J gene: TRBJ2-1
CDR3 DNA: TGCAGCGTGAGCCGGGACACCGCTAGCTACAATGAGCAGTTCTTC
CDR3 protein: CSVSRDTASYNEQFF

D gene: NA
clone size: few
V gene: TRBV7-9
J gene: TRBJ2-6
CDR3 DNA: TGTGCCAGCAGCGCCCTAGGATCTGGGGCCAACGTCCTGACTTTC
CDR3 protein: CASSALGSGANVLTF

D gene: TRBD1
clone size: many
V gene: TRBV12-3/TRBV12-4
J gene: TRBJ2-6
CDR3 DNA: TGTGCCAGCAGTTTAGCGTGGACAGGGGTAGCTGGGGCCAACGTCCTGACTTTC
CDR3 protein: CASSLAWTGVAGANVLTF

D gene: NA
clone size: NA
V gene: TRBV7-6
J gene: TRBJ2-1
CDR3 DNA: TGTGCCAGCAGCTTCCCGCAGGGGTGGAATGAGCAGTTCTTC
CDR3 protein: CASSFPQGWNEQFF

D gene: TRBD2
clone size: many
V gene: TRBV20-1
J gene: TRBJ2-1
CDR3 DNA: TGCAGTTCCAGGAGGGCGGGAGGGAGTAATGAGCAGTTCTTC
CDR3 protein: CSSRRAGGSNEQFF

D gene: NA
clone size: few
V gene: TRBV9
J gene: TRBJ2-2
CDR3 DNA: TGTGCCAGCAGCGCCAGGGCCGGGGAGCTGTTTTTT
CDR3 protein: CASSARAGELFF

D gene: TRBD1
clone size: NA
V gene: TRBV12-3/TRBV12-4
J gene: TRBJ2-6
CDR3 DNA: TGTGCCAGCAGCCAAGGACAGGGGCTATTCTCTGGGGCCAACGTCCTGACTTTC
CDR3 protein: CASSQGQGLFSGANVLTF

D gene: NA
clone size: many
V gene: TRBV9
J gene: TRBJ2-1
CDR3 DNA: TGTGCCAGCAGCTTGGACAATGAGCAGTTCTTC
CDR3 protein: CASSLDNEQFF

D gene: NA
clone size: few
V gene: TRBV12-3/TRBV12-4
J gene: TRBJ1-1
CDR3 DNA: TGTGCCAGCAGTTTTTATCGGGGTGGTGAAGCTTTCTTT
CDR3 protein: CASSFYRGGEAFF

D gene: TRBD2
clone size: few
V gene: TRBV14
J gene: TRBJ2-5
CDR3 DNA: TGTGCCAGCAGCTTAAGGACTAGCGCTGTGCGGGAGGAGACCCAGTACTTC
CDR3 protein: CASSLRTSAVREETQYF

D gene: TRBD2
clone size: many
V gene: TRBV11-2
J gene: TRBJ2-1
CDR3 DNA: TGTGCCAGCAGCTTAGATATTAGGCTAGCGGGAGACAACAATGAGCAGTTCTTC
CDR3 protein: CASSLDIRLAGDNNEQFF

D gene: TRBD1
clone size: NA
V gene: TRBV7-9
J gene: TRBJ2-7
CDR3 DNA: TGTGCCAGCAGCTTAGGGGGGACAGGGAGGACCTACGAGCAGTACTTC
CDR3 protein: CASSLGGTGRTYEQYF

D gene: TRBD2
clone size: many
V gene: TRBV9
J gene: TRBJ2-3
CDR3 DNA: TGTGCCAGCAGCGCACTAGCGGGGATGAGCACAGATACGCAGTATTTT
CDR3 protein: CASSALAGMSTDTQYF

D gene: NA
clone size: NA
V gene: TRBV6-6
J gene: TRBJ1-2
CDR3 DNA: TGTGCCAGCAGCCTGGACAGTCCCCTAGTCGGCTACACCTTC
CDR3 protein: CASSLDSPLVGYTF

D gene: NA
clone size: many
V gene: TRBV7-9
J gene: TRBJ1-2
CDR3 DNA: TGTGCCAGCAGCTTACGCGTCTATGGCTACACCTTC
CDR3 protein: CASSLRVYGYTF

D gene: NA
clone size: NA
V gene: TRBV2
J gene: TRBJ2-3
CDR3 DNA: TGTGCCAGCAGCCGGACTCCAGGGGGCACAGATACGCAGTATTTT
CDR3 protein: CASSRTPGGTDTQYF

D gene: NA
clone size: NA
V gene: TRBV5-6
J gene: TRBJ2-1
CDR3 DNA: TGTGCCAGCAGCTTGGACCCAGGGCCTTCCAATGAGCAGTTCTTC
CDR3 protein: CASSLDPGPSNEQFF